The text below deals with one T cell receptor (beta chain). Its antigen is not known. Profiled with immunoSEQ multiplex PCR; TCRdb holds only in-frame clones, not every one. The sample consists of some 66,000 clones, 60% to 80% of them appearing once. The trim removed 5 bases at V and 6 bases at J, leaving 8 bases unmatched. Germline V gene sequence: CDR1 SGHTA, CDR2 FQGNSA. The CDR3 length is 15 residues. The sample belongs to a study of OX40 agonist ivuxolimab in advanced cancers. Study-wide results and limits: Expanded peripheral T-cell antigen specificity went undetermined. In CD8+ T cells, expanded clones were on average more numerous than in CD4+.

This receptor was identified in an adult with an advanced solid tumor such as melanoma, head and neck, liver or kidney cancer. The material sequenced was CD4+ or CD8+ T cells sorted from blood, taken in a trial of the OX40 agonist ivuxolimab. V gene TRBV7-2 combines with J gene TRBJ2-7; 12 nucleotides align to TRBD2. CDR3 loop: CASSPGLAGFPEQYF. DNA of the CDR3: TGTGCCAGCAGCCCGGGACTAGCGGGTTTTCCCGAGCAGTACTTC.